Below, 17 T cell receptor beta chains from the same sample are listed, as sequenced in a study of shared clonotypes between healthy human individuals. The protocol was immunoSEQ multiplex PCR, while the TCRdb copy is restricted to in-frame clones and leaves out a portion. In the table there are approximately 500,000 clones, roughly 85% of which are singletons. Sequencing was done on a sample of PBMCs. The receptors come from a woman aged 40-49 years in good health. Some clones in this sample may be carry-over from other donors' samples.

The genes are TRBV6-1 and TRBJ2-7; D may be TRBD1 (6 bases). V lost 0 bases and J 0 bases, leaving 9 bases between the germline ends. The germline gives CDR1 MNHNS, CDR2 SASEGT. This CDR3 region has 15 residues. Here the CDR3 reads CASSEADSASYEQYF. Here the CDR3 DNA reads TGTGCCAGCAGTGAAGCGGACAGTGCCTCCTACGAGCAGTACTTC.

V and J are TRBV7-3 and TRBJ2-7; no definite D call. The V end lost 5 bases, the J end lost 6 bases, and 11 bases lay between the germline ends. Germline CDR1 SGHTA, CDR2 FQGTGA. CDR3 length equals 12 residues. As DNA, the CDR3 is TGTGCCAGCAGCGAAAACTCTGGCGAGCAGTACTTC. Translating it yields CASSENSGEQYF.

This clone appeared a single time. The gene calls are TRBV5-1 and TRBJ2-7; 7 bases align to TRBD2. Germline loops: CDR1 SGHRS, CDR2 YFSETQ. V was pared by 5 bases and J by 4 bases, with 9 bases of the junction left unmatched. CDR3 length: 14 amino acids. This CDR3 reads CASRTSPANYEQYF. DNA for the CDR3: TGCGCCAGCAGGACTAGCCCGGCGAATTACGAGCAGTACTTC.

The rearrangement links TRBV10-3 to TRBJ2-7; TRBD1 matches 10 bases. Germline-derived CDR1 and CDR2 are ENHRY and SYGVKD. The junction had 5 bases not matched to a gene; V was cut back by 6 bases and J by 0 bases. The CDR3 extends over 15 amino acids. The CDR3 is CAISQGQGSSYEQYF. The CDR3 nucleotides are TGTGCCATCAGCCAGGGACAGGGGAGCTCCTACGAGCAGTACTTC.

This clone was detected only a few times. The chain has TRBV18 and TRBJ1-2, with D perhaps matching TRBD1 (5 bases). Germline lookup yields CDR1 KGHSH and CDR2 LQKENI. The CDR3 totals 13 residues. V was trimmed by 3 bases and J by 6 bases, leaving 11 bases between them. The CDR3 DNA reads as TGTGCCAGCTCACCGGTGGGGACGGATGGCTACACCTTC. It codes for CASSPVGTDGYTF.

The rearrangement joins TRBV28 to TRBJ2-3; 11 positions agree with TRBD2. V shed 7 bases, J shed 4 bases, and the junction held 7 bases outside the gene matches. The CDR3 loop spans 15 amino acids. CDR1 and CDR2 from the germline V gene are MDHEN and SYDVKM. CDR3: CASTDSGLAADTQYF. In DNA, the CDR3 is TGTGCCAGCACTGACTCGGGACTAGCGGCAGATACGCAGTATTTT.

This sequence joins TRBV10-1 and TRBJ1-1, with 7 bases lining up with TRBD1. CDR3 length: 13 amino acids. CDR1 and CDR2 (germline): WNHNN, SYGVQD (reference sequence). V gave up 2 bases and J gave up 6 bases; unmatched junction bases: 3. The CDR3 loop is CASSERQGAEAFF. CDR3 nucleotides: TGCGCCAGCAGTGAGAGACAGGGTGCTGAAGCTTTCTTT.

This clone was recorded only once. This chain uses TRBV6-1 with TRBJ2-7; D is possibly TRBD2 (6 bases). V lost 1 base and J 4 bases, leaving 17 bases between the germline ends. Germline lookup yields CDR1 MNHNS and CDR2 SASEGT. The CDR3 spans 16 residues. CDR3 residues: CASSEVGGVAGYEQYF. CDR3 nucleotides: TGTGCCAGCAGTGAAGTAGGTGGGGTGGCGGGGTACGAGCAGTACTTC.

There are a few counts of this clone. The V gene is TRBV30, the J gene TRBJ2-1, with 11 bases that match TRBD2. The V gene's germline CDR1 is GTSNPN and CDR2 SVGIG (reference sequence). CDR3 length equals 14 residues. V lost 3 bases, J lost 5 bases, and 3 bases stayed unmatched. Written as DNA, the CDR3 is TGTGCCTGGAGAACGGGACTAGCGGACAATGAGCAGTTCTTC. It is translated as CAWRTGLADNEQFF. Together with reference TRBV30 and TRBJ2-1, the CDR3 gives the full variable domain: SQTIHQWPATLVQPVGSPLSLECTVEGTSNPNLYWYRQAAGRGLQLLFYSVGIGQISSEVPQNLSASRPQDRQFILSSKKLLLSDSGFYLCAWRTGLADNEQFFGPGTRLTVL.

This clone was detected many times. The V gene is TRBV11-3, the J gene TRBJ2-5; 7 positions agree with TRBD1. The V segment lost 5 bases and the J segment 1 base; nucleotides outside the gene matches: 7. There are 15 residues in the CDR3. CDR1 and CDR2 (germline): SGHNT, YENEEA. This chain's CDR3 is CASSRRTGSQETQYF. CDR3 in DNA: TGTGCCAGCAGCCGTCGGACAGGAAGCCAAGAGACCCAGTACTTC.

This chain connects TRBV9 to TRBJ1-4; perhaps TRBD1 as D (5 bases). The V and J ends lost 4 bases and 0 bases respectively, with 7 bases between them. CDR1 is SGDLS, CDR2 YYNGEE, per germline. The CDR3 spans 14 residues. The CDR3 is CASSRTTTNEKLFF. In DNA form, the CDR3 reads TGTGCCAGCAGCCGGACAACAACTAATGAAAAACTGTTTTTT. Combining the CDR3 with reference TRBV9 and TRBJ1-4 gives the whole variable domain DSGVTQTPKHLITATGQRVTLRCSPRSGDLSVYWYQQSLDQGLQFLIQYYNGEERAKGNILERFSAQQFPDLHSELNLSSLELGDSALYFCASSRTTTNEKLFFGSGTQLSVL.

This sequence joins TRBV7-3 and TRBJ2-1; the D gene is possibly TRBD1 (6 bases). Germline CDR1 and CDR2: SGHTA and FQGTGA. V dropped 4 bases and J dropped 4 bases, with 8 bases sitting between them. The CDR3 length is 13 residues. The CDR3 here is CASSSGQYNEQFF. The CDR3 bases are TGTGCCAGCAGCTCCGGACAGTACAATGAGCAGTTCTTC.

The chain joins TRBV11-3 to TRBJ2-2; TRBD2 matches at 11 bases. The CDR3 is 17 amino acids. Germline V gene data show CDR1 as SGHNT and CDR2 as YENEEA. V gave up 4 bases and J gave up 1 base; unmatched junction bases: 5. The CDR3 region has the DNA TGTGCCAGCAGCTATTCCGGGACTAGCGGGAACACCGGGGAGCTGTTTTTT. Translation: CASSYSGTSGNTGELFF.

The table lists this clone with many counts. The rearrangement uses TRBV6-1 and TRBJ2-5; TRBD1 or TRBD2 may be the D gene (6 bases each). Trimming left V 10 bases short and J 2 bases short, with 17 bases between. Germline lookup yields CDR1 MNHNS and CDR2 SASEGT. The CDR3 totals 14 residues. In DNA form, the CDR3 reads TGTGCCACCCACGGGGGCCAGACTCAAGAGACCCAGTACTTC. It specifies CATHGGQTQETQYF.

The chain couples TRBV6-6 to TRBJ2-7; TRBD2 is a possible D gene (5 bases). V gave up 6 bases and J gave up 0 bases, with 12 bases separating them. This CDR3 is 14 amino acids long. Germline CDR1 and CDR2: MNHNY and SVGAGI (reference sequence). CDR3 in DNA: TGTGCCAGCAGCCAGCGGTATTCCTCCTACGAGCAGTACTTC. This encodes CASSQRYSSYEQYF.

This clone was observed a few times. The chain employs TRBV6-1 and TRBJ1-5, with 7 bases lining up with TRBD1. The CDR3 is 15 amino acids. CDR1 and CDR2 (germline): MNHNS, SASEGT. V was pared by 0 bases and J by 6 bases, with 5 bases of the junction left unmatched. The CDR3 bases are TGTGCCAGCAGTGAAGCAGCAGGGGGGGGTCAGCCCCAGCATTTT. This codes for CASSEAAGGGQPQHF.

Regarding this clone: A much larger clone differs from this one at a single base, so this may be a read error. The CDR3: CASSLGPGAETGKLFF. The CDR3 bases are TGTGCCAGCAGCCTAGGGCCAGGGGCGGAGACCGGGAAGCTGTTTTTT. This chain joins TRBV9 and TRBJ2-2, with D tentatively TRBD1 (6 bases). Germline lookup yields CDR1 SGDLS and CDR2 YYNGEE. The CDR3 has 16 amino acids.